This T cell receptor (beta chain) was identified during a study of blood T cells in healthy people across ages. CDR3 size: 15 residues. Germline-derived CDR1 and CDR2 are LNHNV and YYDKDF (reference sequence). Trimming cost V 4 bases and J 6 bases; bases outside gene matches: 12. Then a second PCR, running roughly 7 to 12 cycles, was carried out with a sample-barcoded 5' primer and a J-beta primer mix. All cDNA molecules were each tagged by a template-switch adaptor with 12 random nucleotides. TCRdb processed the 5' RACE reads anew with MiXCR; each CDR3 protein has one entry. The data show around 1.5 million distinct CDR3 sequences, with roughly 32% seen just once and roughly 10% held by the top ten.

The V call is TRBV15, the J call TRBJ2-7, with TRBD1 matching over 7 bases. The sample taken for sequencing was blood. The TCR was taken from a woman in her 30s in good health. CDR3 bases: TGTGCCACCAGCACCCGATCGACAGGGTTGGGCGAGCAGTACTTC. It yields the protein CATSTRSTGLGEQYF.